This T cell receptor (beta chain) comes out of a study of shared T cell receptors in the human thymus. Libraries were prepared by immunoSEQ multiplex PCR; TCRdb keeps only in-frame clonotypes and omits some of them. Of approximately 400,000 clones in the sample, approximately 95% are singletons; the top ten hold roughly 0.02%. The germline V gene encodes CDR1 SGHDN and CDR2 FVKESK. Between the trimmed V and J ends, which lost 0 bases and 4 bases, there was a span of 5 bases. The CDR3 is 13 residues long. Sequencing used thymocytes. The J gene is TRBJ2-3, the V gene TRBV14; maybe TRBD2 (5 bases). This receptor was identified in a human donor. CDR3 in DNA: TGTGCCAGCAGCCAAGAGAGGGCAGATACGCAGTATTTT. It specifies CASSQERADTQYF. Full variable domain (missing parts from reference TRBV14 and TRBJ2-3): EAGVTQFPSHSVIEKGQTVTLRCDPISGHDNLYWYRRVMGKEIKFLLHFVKESKQDESGMPNNRFLAERTGGTYSTLKVQPAELEDSGVYFCASSQERADTQYFGPGTRLTVL.